The entry below gives a single TCR beta chain sequence along with its context. It lacks a known antigen. No much larger clone exists at a distance of one base, and base qualities are not known. The receptor library was made with RT-PCR. TCRdb records Illumina HiSeq 2500 as the sequencer. TCRdb cleaned the public reads at Q25 with fastp, built clones with MiXCR and kept in-frame beta chains. Under each unique CDR3 protein, matching rows form one entry showing the most common genes and DNA. This sample gives about 800,000 distinct CDR3 sequences in total; 21% of them show up just once. Roughly 10% of the sample comes from the top ten. This sample was taken from a study of response to subunit inactivated influenza vaccine listed by TCRdb under 2018. With respect to the entire study: To follow how T cells responded to a trivalent subunit inactivated influenza vaccine, the researchers relied on deep quantitative profiling of the T cell receptor repertoire.

Broader findings and caveats from the paper: The authors proposed that each seasonal influenza vaccination may bring in only a limited number of new T cells.

From the germline V gene, CDR1 is LGHNA and CDR2 is YSLEER. For this chain, trimming is 1 base at the V end and 0 bases at the J end, and the number of junction bases without a gene match is 9. The CDR3 has 20 amino acids, counting the end cysteine and phenylalanine. Only the CDR3 DNA stays, 60 bases, in frame from base 1. The rearrangement joined TRBV4-3 to TRBJ2-1, with TRBD2 matching 13 junction bases. The source material was PBMCs from blood, sampled roughly 5 days after vaccination. This sequence was found in a man aged 50 to 59 who received an inactivated influenza vaccine. Donor details come from another sample of the same person, matched by shared clones. The nucleotides read TGCGCCAGCAGCCAAGGGTCCGGGACTAGCGGGGTATACTCCTACAATGAGCAGTTCTTC. It translates as CASSQGSGTSGVYSYNEQFF.